This T cell receptor (beta chain) originates from a study of blood T cells in healthy people across ages. Whole-study findings and limits: Whereas aged donors had fewer naive CD4+ cells, long-lived donors had more of them and higher diversity.

Total RNA amounts of at least 5 micrograms were extracted per sample. Together with a sample-barcoded 5' primer, a J-beta primer mix was included in a second PCR lasting 7 to 11 cycles. TCRdb analysed the 5' RACE reads with MiXCR anew, one entry per CDR3 protein. This sample has approximately 900,000 distinct CDR3 sequences; under 35% occur once, and the top ten carry about a tenth. This clonotype was observed once. Its antigen remains unknown. These data were also reused for a study on T cells of mothers and their children. That investigation notes: In this cohort, donors were three healthy Caucasian mothers plus their six children. According to the study, all extracted RNA entered cDNA synthesis at roughly 1.5 ug per 15 ul.

This clonotype was sampled from a woman in her thirties or forties in good health. The sequenced sample consisted of blood.

The CDR3 coding sequence is TGTGCCAGCAGCTTAGGAGGGGCGGGGGGGCAAGGAGATACGCAGTATTTT. It translates to CASSLGGAGGQGDTQYF. V usage is TRBV7-2 and J usage is TRBJ2-3, with 9 positions matching TRBD2. Germline lookup yields CDR1 SGHTA and CDR2 FQGNSA. The ends lost 1 base at V and 5 bases at J; junction bases unmatched: 10. The CDR3 sequence is 17 residues long.